A selection of T cell receptor beta chains follows, all from one sample in a study of naive CD8 T cells in extremely preterm neonates. Profiled with immunoSEQ multiplex PCR; TCRdb holds only in-frame clones, not every one. Seen here are roughly 7,900 clones, around 98% observed once, and the top ten hold 2.5% to 3.5%. Sequencing was carried out using naive CD8+ T cells from blood. The receptor source for this set is a human donor in good health. Each CDR3 is given with its conserved first and last residue. D genes are given only for firm matches. Size is omitted from some rows. Given values are once, few, many or a class for expanded clones.

D: TRBD1; size: -; J: TRBJ2-7; V: TRBV28; DNA: TGTGCCAGCAGCTGGGACAGCCGTAGCACCTACGAGCAGTACTTC; CDR3: CASSWDSRSTYEQYF
D: TRBD2; size: -; J: TRBJ2-1; V: TRBV27; DNA: TGTGCCAGCAGTCCCGGGACTAGCGGTGGCAATGAGCAGTTCTTC; CDR3: CASSPGTSGGNEQFF
D: -; size: -; J: TRBJ2-7; V: TRBV25-1; DNA: TGTGCCAGCAGTTACGCGGGGATGTACGAGCAGTACTTC; CDR3: CASSYAGMYEQYF
D: -; size: -; J: TRBJ2-3; V: TRBV7-9; DNA: TGTGCCAGCAGCTCGGCGGGAGATACGCAGTATTTT; CDR3: CASSSAGDTQYF
D: -; size: -; J: TRBJ1-1; V: TRBV15; DNA: TGTGCCACCAGCCCGGGGTTCATGAACACTGAAGCTTTCTTT; CDR3: CATSPGFMNTEAFF
D: TRBD1; size: -; J: TRBJ1-2; V: TRBV27; DNA: TGTGCCAGCAGTTTTCCCCCCGCAGGGGGCGGACGTAACTATGGCTACACCTTC; CDR3: CASSFPPAGGGRNYGYTF
D: TRBD1; size: -; J: TRBJ2-3; V: TRBV19; DNA: TGTGCCAGTAGTATGGGAGCAGGGGGCGACGATACGCAGTATTTT; CDR3: CASSMGAGGDDTQYF
D: TRBD2; size: -; J: TRBJ2-1; V: TRBV5-6; DNA: TGTGCCAGCAGCTTGTCGGGGGGACTAGCGGCCTACAATGAGCAGTTCTTC; CDR3: CASSLSGGLAAYNEQFF
D: -; size: -; J: TRBJ2-1; V: TRBV19; DNA: TGTGCCAGTAGTTCCGACGGGGAGACTTACAATGAGCAGTTCTTC; CDR3: CASSSDGETYNEQFF
D: -; size: -; J: TRBJ1-2; V: TRBV4-2; DNA: TGTGCCAGCAGCCAAGATGTGAGATCCGCTCGGGGCTACACCTTC; CDR3: CASSQDVRSARGYTF
D: -; size: -; J: TRBJ2-7; V: TRBV6-5; DNA: TGTGCCACCGGCCGAGGATATTCCTACGAGCAGTACTTC; CDR3: CATGRGYSYEQYF
D: TRBD2; size: -; J: TRBJ2-1; V: TRBV5-4; DNA: TGTGCCAGCAGCTTAAAGCGGGAGAGTGTCAATGAGCAGTTCTTC; CDR3: CASSLKRESVNEQFF
D: -; size: -; J: TRBJ1-4; V: TRBV19; DNA: TGTGCCAGTAGTATAAGAGGGTTTGCAACTAATGAAAAACTGTTTTTT; CDR3: CASSIRGFATNEKLFF
D: TRBD1; size: -; J: TRBJ1-2; V: TRBV27; DNA: TGTGCCAGCAGTCCCGGGACAGATGGCTACACCTTC; CDR3: CASSPGTDGYTF
D: TRBD1; size: -; J: TRBJ1-1; V: TRBV28; DNA: TGTGCCAGCACCTTGGGGGGAAGGGGGCTGATCACTGAAGCTTTCTTT; CDR3: CASTLGGRGLITEAFF
D: -; size: -; J: TRBJ1-2; V: TRBV14; DNA: TGTGCCAGCAGTTTCACAGGGAGCGGCTATGGCTACACCTTC; CDR3: CASSFTGSGYGYTF
D: -; size: -; J: TRBJ2-1; V: TRBV27; DNA: TGTGCCAGCAGTGTTCTGAGCTCCTACAATGAGCAGTTCTTC; CDR3: CASSVLSSYNEQFF
D: -; size: -; J: TRBJ1-2; V: TRBV19; DNA: TGTGCCGGGAGCGGGGGGCACTATGGCTACACCTTC; CDR3: CAGSGGHYGYTF
D: TRBD2; size: once; J: TRBJ2-1; V: TRBV15; DNA: TGTGCCACCAGCAGAGGGGCTAGCGGGAATGAGCAGTTCTTC; CDR3: CATSRGASGNEQFF
D: -; size: -; J: TRBJ1-2; V: TRBV7-9; DNA: TGTGCCAGCAGCTTAGTGGGCGCCCCCTATGGCTACACCTTC; CDR3: CASSLVGAPYGYTF
D: TRBD2; size: -; J: TRBJ2-3; V: TRBV11-3; DNA: TGTGCCAGCAGCCCCGGGACTAGCGGGAGAACAGATACGCAGTATTTT; CDR3: CASSPGTSGRTDTQYF
D: TRBD1; size: -; J: TRBJ1-4; V: TRBV27; DNA: TGTGCCAGCAGTTCAGAGGGGACAGGGGGTGAAAAACTGTTTTTT; CDR3: CASSSEGTGGEKLFF
D: -; size: -; J: TRBJ1-6; V: TRBV27; DNA: TGTGCCAGCAGTTTCCAGGGGATAAATTCACCCCTCCACTTT; CDR3: CASSFQGINSPLHF
D: TRBD2; size: -; J: TRBJ2-5; V: TRBV28; DNA: TGTGCCAGCAGCCCGATTTACAGCGGGGGAGAGACCCAGTACTTC; CDR3: CASSPIYSGGETQYF
D: -; size: -; J: TRBJ2-7; V: TRBV6-1; DNA: TGTGCCAGCAGGGAGGGAAACTACGAGCAGTACTTC; CDR3: CASREGNYEQYF
D: -; size: -; J: TRBJ1-2; V: TRBV25-1; DNA: TGTGCCAGCAGTGAATATCGGGCAGGGCCTAACTATGGCTACACCTTC; CDR3: CASSEYRAGPNYGYTF
D: TRBD1; size: -; J: TRBJ2-2; V: TRBV13; DNA: TGTGCCAGCACCGACAGGGGCGGTACCGGGGAGCTGTTTTTT; CDR3: CASTDRGGTGELFF
D: TRBD1; size: -; J: TRBJ2-7; V: TRBV28; DNA: TGTGCCAGCAGTTTATGGGACAGGGCTAATTACGAGCAGTACTTC; CDR3: CASSLWDRANYEQYF
D: -; size: -; J: TRBJ2-1; V: TRBV13; DNA: TGTGCCAGCAGCTTAGCCCCGGACTGGGAGCAGTTCTTC; CDR3: CASSLAPDWEQFF
D: TRBD1; size: -; J: TRBJ2-7; V: TRBV28; DNA: TGTGCCAGCAGTCCCAGGGACAGGTTAACCTACGAGCAGTACTTC; CDR3: CASSPRDRLTYEQYF
D: -; size: -; J: TRBJ1-1; V: TRBV19; DNA: TGTGCCAGTAGTATAGTTACAGGTACCACTGAAGCTTTCTTT; CDR3: CASSIVTGTTEAFF
D: -; size: -; J: TRBJ2-1; V: TRBV5-6; DNA: TGTGCCAGCAGCGGGGGGGAGGACAGAGATATGGGAGATAGCAATGAGCAGTTCTTC; CDR3: CASSGGEDRDMGDSNEQFF
D: TRBD1; size: once; J: TRBJ1-6; V: TRBV7-8; DNA: TGTGCCAGCAGCTTAGGCGTAGGGGGCTTTTCACCCCTCCACTTT; CDR3: CASSLGVGGFSPLHF
D: -; size: once; J: TRBJ1-1; V: TRBV19; DNA: TGTGCCAGTAGTATCTCTGCAGGCGAGAACACTGAAGCTTTCTTT; CDR3: CASSISAGENTEAFF
D: -; size: -; J: TRBJ2-5; V: TRBV9; DNA: TGTGCCAGCAGCGTAGCACAGGGAGGGGAGACCCAGTACTTC; CDR3: CASSVAQGGETQYF
D: TRBD1; size: -; J: TRBJ2-5; V: TRBV5-4; DNA: TGTGCCAGCAGCCTCAGACAGGGAGTTGGGGAGCAGTACTTC; CDR3: CASSLRQGVGEQYF
D: TRBD2; size: -; J: TRBJ2-3; V: TRBV4-3; DNA: TGCGCCAGCAGCCCCGGGACTAGCGGGAGGGCTACAGATACGCAGTATTTT; CDR3: CASSPGTSGRATDTQYF
D: -; size: -; J: TRBJ1-3; V: TRBV6-5; DNA: TGTGCCAGCAGTACTCTAGGGCGGGACACCATATATTTT; CDR3: CASSTLGRDTIYF
D: TRBD1; size: -; J: TRBJ1-2; V: TRBV5-5; DNA: TGTGCCAGCAGCACTCCGGGACAGGGCGATGGCTACACCTTC; CDR3: CASSTPGQGDGYTF
D: -; size: once; J: TRBJ2-1; V: TRBV25-1; DNA: TGTGCCAGCAGTGATGGCAACTACAATGAGCAGTTCTTC; CDR3: CASSDGNYNEQFF
D: -; size: -; J: TRBJ1-4; V: TRBV7-9; DNA: TGTGCCAGCAGCTTTGTCCAGGGTGATGAAAAACTGTTTTTT; CDR3: CASSFVQGDEKLFF
D: TRBD1; size: once; J: TRBJ2-2; V: TRBV5-1; DNA: TGCGCCAGCAGCTCAGAGGGGGACAGGGGTGCCGGGGAGCTGTTTTTT; CDR3: CASSSEGDRGAGELFF
D: TRBD2; size: -; J: TRBJ2-2; V: TRBV7-9; DNA: TGTGCCAGCAGCTTACCCGGGCTAGCGGGGAACACCGGGGAGCTGTTTTTT; CDR3: CASSLPGLAGNTGELFF
D: TRBD1; size: -; J: TRBJ2-5; V: TRBV5-4; DNA: TGTGCCAGCAGCCCCCGTGGGACAGGGGGCCGGGAGACCCAGTACTTC; CDR3: CASSPRGTGGRETQYF
D: -; size: once; J: TRBJ1-5; V: TRBV5-6; DNA: TGTGCCAGCAGCCGAGAGTATCAGCCCCAGCATTTT; CDR3: CASSREYQPQHF
D: -; size: -; J: TRBJ2-7; V: TRBV5-6; DNA: TGTGCCAGCAGCGCCGGAGGGAGCCACGAGCAGTACTTC; CDR3: CASSAGGSHEQYF
D: -; size: -; J: TRBJ2-1; V: TRBV7-6; DNA: TGTGCCAGCAGCTTAATTAGCGCAACCTACAATGAGCAGTTCTTC; CDR3: CASSLISATYNEQFF
D: -; size: -; J: TRBJ2-1; V: TRBV30; DNA: TGTGCCTGGAGTAGAGCAAGTAATGAGCAGTTCTTC; CDR3: CAWSRASNEQFF
D: -; size: -; J: TRBJ2-1; V: TRBV7-2; DNA: TGTGCCACCAAGAAAGGTGGGCGTCCAAATGAGCAGTTCTTC; CDR3: CATKKGGRPNEQFF
D: -; size: -; J: TRBJ1-5; V: TRBV4-1; DNA: TGCGCCAGCAGCCGCCAGGCCGGGGATAGCAATCAGCCCCAGCATTTT; CDR3: CASSRQAGDSNQPQHF
D: -; size: -; J: TRBJ1-1; V: TRBV19; DNA: TGTGCCAGTAGTATGGGACATCTCTCTGAAGCTTTCTTT; CDR3: CASSMGHLSEAFF
D: -; size: -; J: TRBJ2-1; V: TRBV19; DNA: TGTGCCAGTAGTATAGCGGGAGTCCACAATGAGCAGTTCTTC; CDR3: CASSIAGVHNEQFF
D: TRBD2; size: -; J: TRBJ2-1; V: TRBV19; DNA: TGTGCCAGTAGTCCCTTAGCGGGGGATACCTACAATGAGCAGTTCTTC; CDR3: CASSPLAGDTYNEQFF